Reported below is one TCR beta chain. The repertoire was sequenced with immunoSEQ multiplex PCR; TCRdb's copy has only in-frame clones and lacks some. Of approximately 9,600 clones in the sample, about 77% were seen once. This specimen comes from a study of T cell clonotyping in hematopoietic cell transplantation. Per germline, CDR1 LNHNV and CDR2 YYDKDF (reference sequence). V lost 0 bases and J 6 bases, leaving 7 bases between the germline ends. This CDR3 contains 13 residues. This TCR derives from a female patient in her forties who had an allogeneic stem cell transplant from a related donor, so T cells may come from the graft donor. Some clones in this sample may be carry-over from other donors' samples. This material consisted of PBMCs, taken 30 days after allogeneic stem cell transplant. The rearrangement links TRBV15 to TRBJ2-3; no clear D. CDR3 nucleotide sequence: TGTGCCACCAGCAGAGATGTCGAGGATACGCAGTATTTT. Its translation is CATSRDVEDTQYF. Full variable domain (outside the CDR3, taken from reference TRBV15 and TRBJ2-3): DAMVIQNPRYQVTQFGKPVTLSCSQTLNHNVMYWYQQKSSQAPKLLFHYYDKDFNNEADTPDNFQSRRPNTSFCFLDIRSPGLGDTAMYLCATSRDVEDTQYFGPGTRLTVL.